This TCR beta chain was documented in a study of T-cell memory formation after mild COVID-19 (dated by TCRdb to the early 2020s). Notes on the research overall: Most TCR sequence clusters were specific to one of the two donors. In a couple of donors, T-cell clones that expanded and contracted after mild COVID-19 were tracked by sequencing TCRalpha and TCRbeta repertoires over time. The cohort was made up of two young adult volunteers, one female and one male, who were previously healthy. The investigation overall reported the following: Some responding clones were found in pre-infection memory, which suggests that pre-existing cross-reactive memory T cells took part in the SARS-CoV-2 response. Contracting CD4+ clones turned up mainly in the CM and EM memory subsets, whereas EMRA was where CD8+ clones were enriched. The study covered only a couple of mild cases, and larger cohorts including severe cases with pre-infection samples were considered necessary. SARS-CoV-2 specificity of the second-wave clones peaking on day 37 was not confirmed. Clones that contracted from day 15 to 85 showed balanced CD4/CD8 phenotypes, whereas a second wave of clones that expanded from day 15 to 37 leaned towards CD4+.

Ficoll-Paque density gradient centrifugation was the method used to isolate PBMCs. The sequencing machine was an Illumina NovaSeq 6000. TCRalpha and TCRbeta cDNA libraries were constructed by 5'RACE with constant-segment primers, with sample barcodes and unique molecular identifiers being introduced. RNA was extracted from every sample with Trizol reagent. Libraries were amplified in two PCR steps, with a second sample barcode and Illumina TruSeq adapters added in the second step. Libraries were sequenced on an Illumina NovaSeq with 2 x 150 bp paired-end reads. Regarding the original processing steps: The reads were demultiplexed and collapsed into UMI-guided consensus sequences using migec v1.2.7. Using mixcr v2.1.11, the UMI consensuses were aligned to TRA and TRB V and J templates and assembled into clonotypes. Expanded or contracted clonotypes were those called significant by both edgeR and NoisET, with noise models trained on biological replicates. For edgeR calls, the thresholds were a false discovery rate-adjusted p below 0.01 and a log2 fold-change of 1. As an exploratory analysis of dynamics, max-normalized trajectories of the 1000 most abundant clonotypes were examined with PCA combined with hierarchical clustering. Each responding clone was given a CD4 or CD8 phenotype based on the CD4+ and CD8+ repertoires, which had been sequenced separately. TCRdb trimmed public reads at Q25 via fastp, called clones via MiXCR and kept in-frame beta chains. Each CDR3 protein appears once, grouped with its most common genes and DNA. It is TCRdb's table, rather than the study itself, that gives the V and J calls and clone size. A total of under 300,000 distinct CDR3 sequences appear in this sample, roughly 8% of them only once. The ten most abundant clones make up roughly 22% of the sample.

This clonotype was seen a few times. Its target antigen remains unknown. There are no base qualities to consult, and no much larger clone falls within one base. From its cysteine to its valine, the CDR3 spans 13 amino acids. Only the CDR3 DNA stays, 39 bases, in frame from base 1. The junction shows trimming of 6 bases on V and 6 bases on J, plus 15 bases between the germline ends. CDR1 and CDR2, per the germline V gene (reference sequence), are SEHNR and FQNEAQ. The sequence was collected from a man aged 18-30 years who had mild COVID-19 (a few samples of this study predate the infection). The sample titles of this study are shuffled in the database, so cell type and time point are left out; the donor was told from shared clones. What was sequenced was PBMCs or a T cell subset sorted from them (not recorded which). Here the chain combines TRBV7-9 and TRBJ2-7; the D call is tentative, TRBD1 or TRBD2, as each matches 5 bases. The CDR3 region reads CASSQRDGFEQYV. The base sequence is TGTGCCAGCAGTCAAAGGGACGGCTTCGAGCAGTACGTC.